This T cell receptor beta chain emerged from a study of T cell responses to AZD1222 COVID-19 vaccine. Study-wide results and limits: Spike-specific TCR breadth rose after two AZD1222 doses, and depth rose as well. Reportedly, nearly half the spike-specific TCRs target unmutated variant regions. Clonal diversity may have been underestimated, and the donors were mostly white British, with more females than males.

Comments on this clone: Its specificity is not known.

Sequencing was performed with immunoSEQ multiplex PCR; in TCRdb, only in-frame clones are kept and a portion is missing. This sample has about 130,000 clones, with about 92% found just once. This CDR3 contains 17 residues. V shed 4 bases and J shed 2 bases, with 19 bases lying between them. CDR1 and CDR2 from the germline V gene are KGHDR and SFDVKD. The source material was peripheral blood, sampled on day 0 of AZD1222 vaccination. V is TRBV24-1 and J is TRBJ2-5; D gene unclear. The source of this sequence is an adult in good health. The CDR3: CATSDPSEPQNQETQYF. The CDR3 DNA follows: TGTGCCACCAGTGACCCATCGGAGCCACAAAATCAAGAGACCCAGTACTTC.